A selection of T cell receptor beta chains follows, all from one sample in a study of blood T cells in healthy people across ages. TCRdb reprocessed the 5' RACE reads via MiXCR and lists one record per CDR3 protein. Of more than 650,000 distinct CDR3 sequences in the sample, 22% are singletons; the top ten hold roughly a fifth. The sample was blood. These receptors originate from a man between 65 and 85 years old in good health. CDR3s include the opening cysteine and the closing phenylalanine or tryptophan. D genes are given only for firm matches. Only some rows state a clone size, as once, few, many or a class for expanded clones.

>TRBJ2-2|TRBD1|TRBV11-2|NA
TGTGCCAGCAGCATCCGGACAGGGGTGAACACCGGGGAGCTGTTTTTT
CASSIRTGVNTGELFF
>TRBJ2-7|TRBD2|TRBV27|NA
TGTGCCAGCAGCCCGGGACTAGCTCAACACGAGCAGTACTTC
CASSPGLAQHEQYF
>TRBJ2-4|NA|TRBV5-6|NA
TGTGCCAGCAGCTTTTCAGGGGTGAACATTCAGTACTTC
CASSFSGVNIQYF
>TRBJ2-5|NA|TRBV28|few
TGTGCTTCCCCCCAGGGGAGGGGAGAGACCCAGTACTTC
CASPQGRGETQYF
>TRBJ1-1|TRBD1|TRBV20-1|medium-sized
TGCAGTGCTCGCCGGGACAGGAAGAACACTGAAGCTTTCTTT
CSARRDRKNTEAFF
>TRBJ2-3|NA|TRBV5-1|NA
TGCGCCAGCAGTAGGTATAGAGACCAAGATACGCAGTATTTT
CASSRYRDQDTQYF
>TRBJ1-1|NA|TRBV20-1|NA
TGCAGTGCTAGAGTAGGGCGACGGGGTGAAGCTTTCTTT
CSARVGRRGEAFF
>TRBJ1-2|NA|TRBV6-6|few
TGTGCCAGCAACCGCGTAGGGGCTTACTATGGCTACACCTTC
CASNRVGAYYGYTF
>TRBJ2-1|NA|TRBV19|few
TGTGCCAGTAGTCGGGACGAAACCTACAATGAGCAGTTCTTC
CASSRDETYNEQFF
>TRBJ2-2|NA|TRBV5-5|NA
TGTGCCAGCAGCCCCCCGACGCCGAACACCGGGGAGTTGTTTTTT
CASSPPTPNTGELFF
>TRBJ2-3|NA|TRBV12-3/TRBV12-4|few
TGTGCCAGCGGGATGGGCACAGATACGCAGTATTTT
CASGMGTDTQYF
>TRBJ2-5|NA|TRBV7-2|many
TGTGCCAGCAGCTTTTTATCTGTGGGGGAGACCCAGTACTTC
CASSFLSVGETQYF
>TRBJ1-2|NA|TRBV2|NA
TGTGCCAGCAGTGAAGCGCCGGCAGCTAGTGGCTACACCTTC
CASSEAPAASGYTF
>TRBJ2-1|NA|TRBV4-1|few
TGCGCCAGCAGCCAAGGAACGGGTGGGGTCGATGAGCAGTTCTTC
CASSQGTGGVDEQFF
>TRBJ2-3|NA|TRBV12-3/TRBV12-4|many
TGTGCCAGCAGTTCCGGGATCCAGACAGATACGCAGTATTTT
CASSSGIQTDTQYF
>TRBJ1-6|NA|TRBV20-1|NA
TGCAGTGCTGACCCAGGTGTTTTGGGTTCACCCCTCCACTTT
CSADPGVLGSPLHF
>TRBJ1-1|NA|TRBV5-6|NA
TGTGCCAGCAGCTCACCGGGCCCCGTGGAAGCCTTCTTT
CASSSPGPVEAFF
>TRBJ1-1|NA|TRBV12-3/TRBV12-4|few
TGTGCCAGCAGTTTTAACGGGGACACTGAAGCTTTCTTT
CASSFNGDTEAFF
>TRBJ1-1|NA|TRBV5-1|NA
TGCGCCAGCAGCGCCGAAAGCCGGGTCACTGAAGCTTTCTTT
CASSAESRVTEAFF
>TRBJ1-3|NA|TRBV12-3/TRBV12-4|NA
TGTGCCAGCAGTTTAGGCGGAATAAACCGAGGAAACACCATATATTTT
CASSLGGINRGNTIYF
>TRBJ2-3|NA|TRBV12-3/TRBV12-4|NA
TGTGCCAGCAGTTCCGGCTTTAGCAGAGTGACCACAGATACGCAGTATTTT
CASSSGFSRVTTDTQYF
>TRBJ2-5|NA|TRBV18|NA
TGTGCCAGCTCACCACAGGCTAGCGAACAAGAGACCCAGTACTTC
CASSPQASEQETQYF
>TRBJ1-5|NA|TRBV7-8|once
TGTGCCAGCAGCTTAGCGCCCTTTGGGGGAAAGCCCCAGCATTTT
CASSLAPFGGKPQHF
>TRBJ2-5|NA|TRBV7-2|NA
TGTGCCAGCAGGACCCGCGGCACGATAGAGACCCAGTACTTC
CASRTRGTIETQYF
>TRBJ2-3|NA|TRBV20-1|NA
TGCAGTGCTAGGCGGGGAGGCACAGATACGCAGTATTTT
CSARRGGTDTQYF
>TRBJ1-2|NA|TRBV12-3/TRBV12-4|few
TGTGCCAGCAGTTTTGGTCAGGGTCGCTATGGCTACACCTTC
CASSFGQGRYGYTF
>TRBJ2-5|NA|TRBV29-1|NA
TGCAGCGTTGAAGGGAGGCGGGGAGAGAACCAAGAGACCCAGTACTTC
CSVEGRRGENQETQYF
>TRBJ1-3|TRBD1|TRBV5-4|few
TGTGCCAGCAGCTTGGCCCTGACAGGGGACAACACCATATATTTT
CASSLALTGDNTIYF
>TRBJ2-3|NA|TRBV3-1|NA
TGTGCCAGCAGCCAAGCCTGGGGTAGGTCGGATACGCAGTATTTT
CASSQAWGRSDTQYF
>TRBJ2-5|TRBD2|TRBV10-3|NA
TGTGCCATCAGTGATGGTAGCGGGCCCCAAGAGACCCAGTACTTC
CAISDGSGPQETQYF
>TRBJ2-5|TRBD1|TRBV9|once
TGTGCCAGCAGCAAAGGGACAGGCCCTCGTGAGCAGTACTTC
CASSKGTGPREQYF
>TRBJ2-3|NA|TRBV14|NA
TGTGCCAGCAGCCAAAATCTAGGGAGCACAGATACGCAGTATTTT
CASSQNLGSTDTQYF
>TRBJ2-5|NA|TRBV6-6|NA
TGTGCCAGCAGTCTCCCGTTGAAGGCGGGGGCCGATCAAGAGACCCAGTACTTC
CASSLPLKAGADQETQYF
>TRBJ2-3|TRBD1|TRBV18|NA
TGTGCCAGCTCACCACTAGGCGGGACAGGGGGCCGTAGCACAGATACGCAGTATTTT
CASSPLGGTGGRSTDTQYF
>TRBJ2-3|TRBD2|TRBV19|NA
TGTGCCAGTAAGACTAGCGGGAGTGGCACAGATACGCAGTATTTT
CASKTSGSGTDTQYF
>TRBJ2-1|TRBD2|TRBV6-5|NA
TGTGCCAGCAGTCCTCTGCGCGGGGGTTACAATGAGCAGTTCTTC
CASSPLRGGYNEQFF
>TRBJ2-2|TRBD1|TRBV2|NA
TGTGCCAGCAGCAGACAGGGCGTTGACACCGGGGAGCTGTTTTTT
CASSRQGVDTGELFF
>TRBJ1-6|TRBD1|TRBV29-1|few
TGCAGCGACCACCGGGACAGGAGTATTTATAATTCACCCCTCCACTTT
CSDHRDRSIYNSPLHF
>TRBJ1-6|TRBD1|TRBV4-2|few
TGTGCCAGCAGCCAAAATGGACAGGGCTCATGGTATAATTCACCCCTCCACTTT
CASSQNGQGSWYNSPLHF
>TRBJ2-5|TRBD2|TRBV28|few
TGTGCCAGCAGTCCCTTCCAGCGGGGGAACCAAGAGACCCAGTACTTC
CASSPFQRGNQETQYF
>TRBJ2-3|NA|TRBV12-5|few
TGTGCTAGTGGTCCTGGACAGTCCACAGATACGCAGTATTTT
CASGPGQSTDTQYF
>TRBJ2-7|NA|TRBV11-2|NA
TGTGCCAGCAGCTCGCAGGGCTCCGGCTACGAGCAGTACTTC
CASSSQGSGYEQYF
>TRBJ2-1|TRBD1|TRBV12-3/TRBV12-4|NA
TGTGCCAGCAGTAGCCGGGACAGGGGTTGGAATGAGCAGTTCTTC
CASSSRDRGWNEQFF
>TRBJ2-7|TRBD1|TRBV10-3|NA
TGTGCCATCAGTGACACCGACAGGGGATCGTACGAGCAGTACTTC
CAISDTDRGSYEQYF